A selection of T cell receptor beta chains follows, all from one sample in a study of blood T cell repertoires in COVID-19. The repertoire was sequenced with immunoSEQ multiplex PCR; TCRdb's copy has only in-frame clones and lacks some. The sample carries tens of thousands of clones, 70% to 90% recorded once. The sequenced sample was peripheral blood. The receptors derive from a human donor in a cohort sampled during active COVID-19. The CDR3 runs from the conserved cysteine through the conserved F or W. D genes are given only for firm matches. A row's size may be missing; if present it is once, few, many or a size class.

V gene	J gene	clone size	D gene	CDR3 protein
TRBV7-2	TRBJ1-1	-	TRBD1	CASSLIQGANTEAFF
TRBV5-8	TRBJ1-4	-	-	CASSLGQVDEKLFF
TRBV28	TRBJ1-2	-	-	CASSFGGTYGYTF
TRBV4-1	TRBJ1-1	-	-	CASSQLQDPNTEAFF
TRBV9	TRBJ2-5	-	TRBD1	CASSVGPTGTGGQETQYF
TRBV10-1	TRBJ2-3	-	TRBD2	CASSVGASGTSLGGPDTQYF
TRBV27	TRBJ1-6	-	-	CASSLIQGGSPLHF
TRBV18	TRBJ1-1	-	-	CASSPTPRTEAFF
TRBV27	TRBJ2-3	-	-	CASRLRGTDTQYF
TRBV16	TRBJ1-1	-	-	CASSQWSETEAFF
TRBV10-2	TRBJ1-5	once	TRBD1	CASSEFGQGKQPQHF
TRBV7-2	TRBJ2-7	-	TRBD1	CASSSAGTGRSYEQYF
TRBV6-6	TRBJ1-2	once	TRBD1	CASSYSGQTDGYTF
TRBV4-3	TRBJ2-1	-	TRBD1	CASSRPPGQGADEQFF
TRBV6-1	TRBJ2-7	-	-	CASSERIGNTPRYEQYF
TRBV27	TRBJ2-6	-	-	CASSKGGRRSGANVLTF
TRBV19	TRBJ1-5	once	TRBD1	CASSIIQGGSNQPQHF
TRBV5-4	TRBJ2-3	-	-	CASSLADSTSMHTQYF
TRBV12-3/TRBV12-4	TRBJ1-2	-	-	CASGRGNYGYTF
TRBV6-5	TRBJ2-1	-	-	CASSYVAGRYNEQFF
TRBV19	TRBJ1-5	-	-	CASKRDFSGNQPQHF
TRBV4-2	TRBJ2-7	-	TRBD1	CASSQDLGGDYEQYF
TRBV5-1	TRBJ1-3	-	TRBD1	CASSLTGDPGNTIYF
TRBV7-2	TRBJ2-3	-	-	CASSLGGFVTDTQYF
TRBV7-6	TRBJ2-3	-	-	CASSYAVAEIRGTQYF
TRBV5-1	TRBJ2-7	-	TRBD1	CASSLGGTGAYEQYF
TRBV18	TRBJ2-7	-	-	CASSLTQGTNEQYF
TRBV6-5	TRBJ1-2	-	TRBD1	CASRTGQGVNYGYTF
TRBV6-5	TRBJ1-5	-	-	CASRESYQPQHF
TRBV28	TRBJ1-2	-	-	CASTNSRGYTF
TRBV3-1/TRBV3-2	TRBJ2-2	-	-	CASSQDPNRGGELFF
TRBV18	TRBJ1-4	-	-	CASSPREGLNEKLFF
TRBV10-3	TRBJ1-1	-	TRBD1	CATGQMNTEAFF
TRBV28	TRBJ2-1	-	-	CASSFPIYNEQFF
TRBV6-2/TRBV6-3	TRBJ2-1	-	-	CASSTHSKEGGHGNEQFF
TRBV10-1	TRBJ2-5	-	-	CASSGSRGETQYF
TRBV7-3	TRBJ2-3	-	TRBD1	CASSFQTGADTQYF
TRBV9	TRBJ1-1	once	-	CASNPRGGTEAFF
TRBV7-9	TRBJ2-2	few	-	CASSFQAEYTGELFF
TRBV20-1	TRBJ2-5	-	TRBD2	CSASVSGGAEETQYF
TRBV28	TRBJ1-5	few	TRBD1	CASSLPGGGNQPQHF
TRBV7-9	TRBJ1-5	-	-	CASSPGRQRQPQHF
TRBV2	TRBJ2-1	-	TRBD2	CASSRTSLIDEQFF
TRBV18	TRBJ2-3	-	-	CASSPGQPTDTQYF
TRBV7-2	TRBJ2-3	-	TRBD2	CASSIQRGARTDTQYF
TRBV3-1/TRBV3-2	TRBJ1-1	once	-	CASSPRGNTEAFF
TRBV2	TRBJ1-1	-	-	CATQAGMNTEAFF
TRBV7-3	TRBJ1-1	-	-	CASSLTYRYTEAFF
TRBV4-3	TRBJ2-3	-	TRBD2	CASSPGLAGGPGDTQYF
TRBV7-9	TRBJ2-1	once	-	CASSPTSMPSSYNEQFF
TRBV12-3/TRBV12-4	TRBJ2-2	-	-	CASSLNPGERLFF
TRBV19	TRBJ2-2	-	TRBD1	CASTLGQGNTGELFF
TRBV5-4	TRBJ1-2	-	-	CASSSGGTANYGYTF